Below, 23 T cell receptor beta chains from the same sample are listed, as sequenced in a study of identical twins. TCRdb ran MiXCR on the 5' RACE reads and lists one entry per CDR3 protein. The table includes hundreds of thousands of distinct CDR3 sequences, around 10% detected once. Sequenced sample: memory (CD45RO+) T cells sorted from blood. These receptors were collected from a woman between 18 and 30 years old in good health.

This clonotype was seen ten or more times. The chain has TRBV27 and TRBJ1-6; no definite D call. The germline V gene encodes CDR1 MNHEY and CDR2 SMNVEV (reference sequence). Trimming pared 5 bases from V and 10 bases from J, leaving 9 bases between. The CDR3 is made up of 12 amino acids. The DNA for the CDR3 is TGTGCCAGCAGTCCCACGCGCTCACCCCTCCACTTT. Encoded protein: CASSPTRSPLHF.

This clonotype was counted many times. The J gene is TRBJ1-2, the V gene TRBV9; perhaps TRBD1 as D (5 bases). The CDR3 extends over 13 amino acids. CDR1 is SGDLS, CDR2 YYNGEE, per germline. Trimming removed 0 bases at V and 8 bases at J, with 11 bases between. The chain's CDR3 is CASSVVIGEGYTF. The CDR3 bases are TGTGCCAGCAGCGTAGTAATAGGGGAAGGCTACACCTTC.

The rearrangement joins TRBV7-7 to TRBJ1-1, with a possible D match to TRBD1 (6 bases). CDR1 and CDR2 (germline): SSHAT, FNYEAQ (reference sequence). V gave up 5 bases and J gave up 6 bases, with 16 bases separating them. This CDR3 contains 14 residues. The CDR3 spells CASSIGGGNPEAFF. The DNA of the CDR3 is TGTGCCAGCAGCATCGGTGGGGGCAACCCTGAAGCTTTCTTT.

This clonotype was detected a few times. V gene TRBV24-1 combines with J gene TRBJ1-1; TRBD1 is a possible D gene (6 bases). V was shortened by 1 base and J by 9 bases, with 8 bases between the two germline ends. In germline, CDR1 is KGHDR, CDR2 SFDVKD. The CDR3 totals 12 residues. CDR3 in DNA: TGTGCCACCAGTGATTTAACAGGGCAAGCTTTCTTT. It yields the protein CATSDLTGQAFF.

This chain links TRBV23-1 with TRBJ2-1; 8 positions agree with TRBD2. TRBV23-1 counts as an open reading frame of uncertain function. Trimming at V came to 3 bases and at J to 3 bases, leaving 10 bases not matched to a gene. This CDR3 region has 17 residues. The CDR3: CASSQPPGLGHYNEQFF. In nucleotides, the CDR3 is TGCGCCAGCAGTCAGCCGCCGGGACTAGGACACTACAATGAGCAGTTCTTC.

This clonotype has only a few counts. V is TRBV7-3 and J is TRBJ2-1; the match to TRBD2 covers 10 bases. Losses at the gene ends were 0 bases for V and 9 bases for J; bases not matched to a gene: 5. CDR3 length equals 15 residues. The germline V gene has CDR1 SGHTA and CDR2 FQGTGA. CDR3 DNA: TGTGCCAGCAGCTTAACGCGGAGCGGGGGGGGTGAGCAGTTCTTC. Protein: CASSLTRSGGGEQFF.

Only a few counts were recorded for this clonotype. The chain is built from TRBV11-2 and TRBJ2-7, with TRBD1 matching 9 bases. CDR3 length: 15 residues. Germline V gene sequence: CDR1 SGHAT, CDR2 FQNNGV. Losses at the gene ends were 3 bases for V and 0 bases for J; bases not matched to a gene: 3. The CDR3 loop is CASSFDRGSSYEQYF. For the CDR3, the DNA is TGTGCCAGCAGCTTCGACAGGGGGAGCTCCTACGAGCAGTACTTC.

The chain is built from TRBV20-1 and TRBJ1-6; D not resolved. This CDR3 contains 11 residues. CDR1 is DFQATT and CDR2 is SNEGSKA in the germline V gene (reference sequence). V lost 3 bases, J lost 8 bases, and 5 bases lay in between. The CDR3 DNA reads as TGCAGTGCTAGTGGGGATTCACCCCTCCACTTT. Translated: CSASGDSPLHF.

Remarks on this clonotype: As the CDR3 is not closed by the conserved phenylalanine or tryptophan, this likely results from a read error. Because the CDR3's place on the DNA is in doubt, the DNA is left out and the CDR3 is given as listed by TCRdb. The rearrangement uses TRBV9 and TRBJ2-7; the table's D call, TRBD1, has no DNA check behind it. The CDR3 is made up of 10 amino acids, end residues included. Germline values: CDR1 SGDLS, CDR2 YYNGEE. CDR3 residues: CASSQPSGGE.

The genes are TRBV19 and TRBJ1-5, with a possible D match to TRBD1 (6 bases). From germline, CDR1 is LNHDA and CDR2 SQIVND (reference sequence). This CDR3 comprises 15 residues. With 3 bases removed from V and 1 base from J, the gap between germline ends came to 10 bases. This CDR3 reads CASSIGQGSNQPQHF. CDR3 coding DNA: TGTGCCAGTAGTATCGGCCAGGGGAGCAATCAGCCCCAGCATTTT. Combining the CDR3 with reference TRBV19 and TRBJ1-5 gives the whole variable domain DGGITQSPKYLFRKEGQNVTLSCEQNLNHDAMYWYRQDPGQGLRLIYYSQIVNDFQKGDIAEGYSVSREKKESFPLTVTSAQKNPTAFYLCASSIGQGSNQPQHFGDGTRLSIL.

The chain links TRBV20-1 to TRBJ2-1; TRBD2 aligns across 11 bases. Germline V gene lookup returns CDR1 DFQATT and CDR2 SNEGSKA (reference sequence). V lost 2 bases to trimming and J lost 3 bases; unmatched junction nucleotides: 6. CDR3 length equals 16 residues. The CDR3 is CSARLAGGRRYNEQFF. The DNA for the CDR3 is TGCAGTGCTAGACTAGCGGGAGGCCGACGCTACAATGAGCAGTTCTTC.

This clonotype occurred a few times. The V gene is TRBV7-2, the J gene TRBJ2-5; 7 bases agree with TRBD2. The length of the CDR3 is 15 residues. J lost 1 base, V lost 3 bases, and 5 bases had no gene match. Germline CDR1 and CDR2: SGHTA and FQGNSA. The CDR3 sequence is CASSLSSGVQETQYF. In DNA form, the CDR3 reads TGTGCCAGCAGCTTGTCTAGCGGTGTCCAAGAGACCCAGTACTTC.

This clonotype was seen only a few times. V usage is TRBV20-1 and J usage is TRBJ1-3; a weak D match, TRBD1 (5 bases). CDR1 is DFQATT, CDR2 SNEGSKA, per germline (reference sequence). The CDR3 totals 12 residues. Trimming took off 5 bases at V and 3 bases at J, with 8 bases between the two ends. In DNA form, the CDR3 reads TGCAGTGCTGGGACGGGTGGAAACACCATATATTTT. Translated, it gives CSAGTGGNTIYF.

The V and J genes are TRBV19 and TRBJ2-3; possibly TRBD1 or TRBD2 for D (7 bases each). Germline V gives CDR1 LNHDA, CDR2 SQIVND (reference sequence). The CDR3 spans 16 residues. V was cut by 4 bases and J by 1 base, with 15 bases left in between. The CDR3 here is CASSTRQGGGTDTQYF. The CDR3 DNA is TGTGCCAGTAGTACTCGACAGGGAGGGGGCACAGATACGCAGTATTTT.

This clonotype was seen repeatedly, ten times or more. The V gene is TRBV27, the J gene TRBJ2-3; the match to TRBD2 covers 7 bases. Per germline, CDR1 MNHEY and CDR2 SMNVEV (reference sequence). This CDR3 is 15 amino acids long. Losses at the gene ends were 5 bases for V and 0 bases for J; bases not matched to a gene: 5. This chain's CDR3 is CASSSPSGSTDTQYF. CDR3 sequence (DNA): TGTGCCAGCAGTAGCCCTAGCGGTAGCACAGATACGCAGTATTTT.

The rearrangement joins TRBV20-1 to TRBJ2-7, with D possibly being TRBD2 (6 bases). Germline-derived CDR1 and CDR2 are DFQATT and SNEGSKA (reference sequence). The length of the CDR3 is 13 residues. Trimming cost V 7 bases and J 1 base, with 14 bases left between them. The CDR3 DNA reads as TGCAGTGTCTCTTTTGGGGGGTCCTACGAGCAGTACTTC. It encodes CSVSFGGSYEQYF.

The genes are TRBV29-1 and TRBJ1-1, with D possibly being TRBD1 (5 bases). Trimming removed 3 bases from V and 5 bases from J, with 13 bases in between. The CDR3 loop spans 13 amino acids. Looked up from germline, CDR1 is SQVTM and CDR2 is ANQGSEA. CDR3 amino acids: CSVETGGGTEAFF. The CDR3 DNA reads TGCAGCGTTGAGACCGGGGGTGGGACTGAAGCTTTCTTT.

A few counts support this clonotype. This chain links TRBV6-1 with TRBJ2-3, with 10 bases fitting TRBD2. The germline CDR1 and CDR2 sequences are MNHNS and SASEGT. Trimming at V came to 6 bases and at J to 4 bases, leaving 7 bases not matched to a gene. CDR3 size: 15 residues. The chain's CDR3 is CASSFQRGGSDTQYF. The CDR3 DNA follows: TGTGCCAGCAGCTTCCAGCGGGGGGGCTCAGATACGCAGTATTTT.

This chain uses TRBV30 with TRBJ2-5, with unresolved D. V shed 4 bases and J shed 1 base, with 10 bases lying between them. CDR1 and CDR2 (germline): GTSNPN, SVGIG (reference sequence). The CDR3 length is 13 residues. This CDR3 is CAWTSEFQETQYF. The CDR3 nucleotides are TGTGCCTGGACGTCAGAGTTCCAAGAGACCCAGTACTTC.

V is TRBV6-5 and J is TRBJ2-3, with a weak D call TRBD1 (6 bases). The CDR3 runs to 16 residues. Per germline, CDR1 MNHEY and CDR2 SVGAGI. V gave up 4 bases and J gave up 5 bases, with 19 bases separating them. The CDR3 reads CASSFLNRVSGDTQYF. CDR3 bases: TGTGCCAGCAGTTTTTTGAACAGGGTTAGTGGAGATACGCAGTATTTT.

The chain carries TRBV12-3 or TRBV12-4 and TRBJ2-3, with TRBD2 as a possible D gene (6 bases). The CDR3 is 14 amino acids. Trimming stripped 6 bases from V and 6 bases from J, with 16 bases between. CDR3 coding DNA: TGTGCCAGCAGGTCCCGGGAGCGAGGGGATACGCAGTATTTT. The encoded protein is CASRSRERGDTQYF.

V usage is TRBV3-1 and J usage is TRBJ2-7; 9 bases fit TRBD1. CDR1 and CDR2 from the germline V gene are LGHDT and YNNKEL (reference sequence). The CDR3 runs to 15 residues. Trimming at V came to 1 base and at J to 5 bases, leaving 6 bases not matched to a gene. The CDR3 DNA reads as TGTGCCAGCAGCCAAGCCTGGACAGGGGCCCACGAGCAGTACTTC. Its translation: CASSQAWTGAHEQYF.

CDR3 bases: TGTGCCAGCAGCCAAGGTGGAGGAGGCAACACTGAAGCTTTCTTT. Amino acids: CASSQGGGGNTEAFF. The rearrangement joins TRBV3-1 to TRBJ1-1; no firm D call. This CDR3 region has 15 residues. Looked up from germline, CDR1 is LGHDT and CDR2 is YNNKEL (reference sequence). Between the trimmed V and J ends, which lost 1 base and 2 bases, there was a span of 11 bases.